Sequencing of this T cell receptor (beta chain) was carried out in a study of cytomegalovirus exposure and HLA in healthy donors. Germline V CDR1 and CDR2: SNHLY, FYNNEI. The length of the CDR3 is 11 residues. V gave up 6 bases and J gave up 1 base, with 3 bases separating them. This clone was observed at least ten times. Other DNA sequences in this sample translate to the same CDR3. With 60 Vbeta and 13 Jbeta primers, the PCR was carried out. TCRdb's copy holds only in-frame clones and misses some; the assay was immunoSEQ multiplex PCR. The sample shows about 82,000 clones, about a tenth of them seen only once.

The sequencing input was PBMCs. The chain joins TRBV2 to TRBJ1-1; D unresolved. The receptor was derived from a man in his 60s in good health and CMV-seropositive. The DNA of the CDR3 is TGTGCCAGCAGGGCGAACACTGAAGCTTTCTTT. Translation gives CASRANTEAFF.